Listed here are 16 T cell receptor beta chains from one sample, sequenced in a study of blood T cell repertoires in COVID-19. Profiling relied on immunoSEQ multiplex PCR, and the TCRdb table lists in-frame clones only, not all of them. In the table there are approximately 93,000 clones, approximately 90% of which are singletons. Specimen: peripheral blood. Every receptor here comes from a man aged 50-60 years with active or convalescent COVID-19.

This clone is a singleton in its sample. The gene calls are TRBV10-3 and TRBJ2-1; 13 nucleotides agree with TRBD2. This CDR3 has 18 amino acids. Per the germline V gene, CDR1 is ENHRY and CDR2 is SYGVKD. The trim removed 3 bases at V and 8 bases at J, leaving 13 bases unmatched. CDR3 in amino acids: CAISDTSGRARTSDEQFF. The CDR3 DNA reads as TGTGCCATCAGTGATACTAGCGGGAGGGCGAGAACAAGCGATGAGCAGTTCTTC.

The J gene is TRBJ2-1, the V gene TRBV19, with D possibly TRBD1 on 6 matching bases. V was cut by 7 bases and J by 4 bases, with 11 bases left in between. CDR3 length: 13 residues. Germline V gene sequence: CDR1 LNHDA, CDR2 SQIVND (reference sequence). CDR3 sequence reads: CASNGQLYNEQFF. The DNA for the CDR3 is TGTGCCAGTAATGGACAGCTTTACAATGAGCAGTTCTTC.

V is TRBV27 and J is TRBJ1-2; possibly TRBD1 for D (6 bases). V dropped 3 bases and J dropped 2 bases, with 10 bases sitting between them. Germline CDR1 and CDR2: MNHEY and SMNVEV (reference sequence). The CDR3 consists of 14 residues. CDR3 sequence (DNA): TGTGCCAGCAGTTTGGCAGGGGAGAACTATGGCTACACCTTC. Protein sequence: CASSLAGENYGYTF.

J is TRBJ2-7 and V is TRBV19, with D possibly matching TRBD2 (5 bases). V lost 8 bases, J lost 2 bases, and 25 bases lay in between. The CDR3 extends over 17 amino acids. Germline CDR1 and CDR2: LNHDA and SQIVND (reference sequence). The CDR3 protein is CASSDVRRPSSAYEQYF. The DNA of the CDR3 is TGTGCCAGTTCCGATGTACGGAGGCCTTCTTCTGCCTACGAGCAGTACTTC.

The rearrangement joins TRBV23-1 to TRBJ1-1; D gene unclear. TRBV23-1 is an ORF, and what it does is uncertain. The V gene lost 4 bases and the J gene lost 5 bases, with 11 bases spanning the gap. This CDR3 is 13 amino acids long. In nucleotides, the CDR3 is TGCGCCAGCAGTCGGAGAGGGTGGACTGAAGCTTTCTTT. Protein: CASSRRGWTEAFF.

The CDR3 coding sequence is TGTGCCAGCAGCCTGGGCAGGCCCGAGAATTCACCCCTCCACTTT. It is translated as CASSLGRPENSPLHF. V and J are TRBV7-6 and TRBJ1-6; unclear D gene. In germline, CDR1 is SGHVS, CDR2 FNYEAQ. The CDR3 runs to 15 residues. The V end lost 5 bases, the J end lost 7 bases, and 15 bases lay between the germline ends.

The rearrangement links TRBV12-3 or TRBV12-4 to TRBJ1-5, with 7 bases lining up with TRBD1. CDR3 length: 13 residues. With 7 bases clipped from V and 3 bases from J, the junction kept 3 bases outside the gene matches. The CDR3 DNA follows: TGTGCCAGCACAGGGGGACACAATCAGCCCCAGCATTTT. Residues: CASTGGHNQPQHF.

The DNA of the CDR3 is TGCGCCAGCAGCCACTCCCGGACAGGGGGCAACGAGCAGTACTTC. Protein: CASSHSRTGGNEQYF. The chain employs TRBV4-3 and TRBJ2-7; 11 bases are a match to TRBD1. Germline trimming cut 3 bases from V and 5 bases from J; bases unmatched to any gene: 6. CDR1 LGHNA and CDR2 YSLEER come from the germline V gene. CDR3 length: 15 residues.

The chain couples TRBV7-2 to TRBJ1-3, with 7 nucleotides matching TRBD1. The ends lost 5 bases at V and 11 bases at J; junction bases unmatched: 12. Germline V gene sequence: CDR1 SGHTA, CDR2 FQGNSA. CDR3 length equals 14 residues. For the CDR3, the DNA is TGTGCCAGCAGCGCCGGGGGACAGCAGGTTCCCATATATTTT. Protein: CASSAGGQQVPIYF.

The J gene is TRBJ2-5, the V gene TRBV14; the D gene is possibly TRBD1 (6 bases). There are 14 residues in the CDR3. V dropped 4 bases and J dropped 7 bases, with 16 bases sitting between them. Germline V CDR1 and CDR2: SGHDN, FVKESK. DNA of the CDR3: TGTGCCAGCAGCCGAACAGGGACCATAGGGACCCAGTACTTC. The encoded protein is CASSRTGTIGTQYF.

This sequence joins TRBV18 and TRBJ2-2; TRBD1 aligns across 7 bases. Germline V gene data show CDR1 as KGHSH and CDR2 as LQKENI. The CDR3 is made up of 15 amino acids. Unmatched junction bases numbered 6, after V lost 3 bases and J lost 5 bases. CDR3: CASSPDRVETGELFF. CDR3 sequence (DNA): TGTGCCAGCTCACCTGACAGGGTGGAAACCGGGGAGCTGTTTTTT.

The rearrangement links TRBV10-1 to TRBJ2-2; D is unresolved. The V end was cut by 2 bases, the J end by 2 bases, with 9 bases between. This CDR3 is 15 amino acids long. The germline V gene encodes CDR1 WNHNN and CDR2 SYGVQD (reference sequence). Here the CDR3 DNA reads TGCGCCAGCAGTGAGGGGCAGGATAACACCGGGGAGCTGTTTTTT. Its translation: CASSEGQDNTGELFF.

This chain connects TRBV3-1 (or the pseudogene TRBV3-2) to TRBJ2-1; 11 bases agree with TRBD2. CDR3 length: 17 residues. Trimming at V came to 2 bases and at J to 1 base, leaving 4 bases not matched to a gene. The germline V gene encodes CDR1 LGHDT and CDR2 YNNKEL (reference sequence). This CDR3 is CASSQRLAGRSYNEQFF. As DNA, the CDR3 is TGTGCCAGCAGCCAACGACTAGCGGGACGGTCCTACAATGAGCAGTTCTTC.

In its sample, this clone is hyperexpanded. The genes are TRBV5-1 and TRBJ2-7; 9 bases fit TRBD1. The CDR3 length is 20 residues. Losses at the gene ends were 0 bases for V and 2 bases for J; bases not matched to a gene: 18. The germline V gene has CDR1 SGHRS and CDR2 YFSETQ. The CDR3 coding sequence is TGCGCCAGCAGCTTGGCCGGAGACGTGGTGGGACAGGGAACCCCCTACGAGCAGTACTTC. It is translated as CASSLAGDVVGQGTPYEQYF.

V is TRBV5-4 and J is TRBJ2-6; 8 bases fit TRBD1. CDR3 size: 17 residues. Germline V gene data show CDR1 as SGHNT and CDR2 as YYREEE (reference sequence). J was trimmed by 2 bases and V by 3 bases; bases with no gene match: 7. The CDR3 here is CASSSGGAEAGANVLTF. DNA of the CDR3: TGTGCCAGCAGCTCAGGGGGCGCGGAGGCTGGGGCCAACGTCCTGACTTTC.

The chain combines TRBV28 with TRBJ1-5; 9 positions match TRBD1. The CDR3 has 17 amino acids. V gave up 3 bases and J gave up 0 bases; unmatched junction bases: 6. Germline V lookup: CDR1 MDHEN, CDR2 SYDVKM. CDR3 in amino acids: CASSLGQGRNSNQPQHF. Written as DNA, the CDR3 is TGTGCCAGCAGTTTGGGACAGGGTAGGAATAGCAATCAGCCCCAGCATTTT.